This passage covers 19 T cell receptor beta chains from one sample sequenced in a study of identical twins (dated by TCRdb to 2016 to 2017). Library creation used 5' RACE. The run used an Illumina HiSeq 2000. TCRdb reprocessed the public reads (quality trimming at Q25 with fastp, clone calling with MiXCR) and kept in-frame beta chains. Records with the same CDR3 protein are collapsed into one entry carrying the most frequent genes and DNA. The sample table lists 1.5 million to 2 million distinct CDR3 sequences, about 32% of them with a count of one. The ten largest clonotypes hold under 0.35% of the sample. Sequencing input: cord blood. These TCRs come from a newborn girl in good health.

The rearrangement links TRBV7-2 to TRBJ1-1; D uncertain. The CDR3 consists of 15 residues. Deletions cut 5 bases from V and 6 bases from J, with 19 bases between. From germline, CDR1 is SGHTA and CDR2 FQGNSA. In nucleotides, the CDR3 is TGTGCCAGCAGCCCGTCGGCCCCTCCTGGGGCTGAAGCTTTCTTT. This sequence encodes CASSPSAPPGAEAFF. The full variable domain, its missing parts supplied by reference TRBV7-2 and TRBJ1-1, is GAGVSQSPSNKVTEKGKDVELRCDPISGHTALYWYRQSLGQGLEFLIYFQGNSAPDKSGLPSDRFSAERTGGSVSTLTIQRTQQEDSAVYLCASSPSAPPGAEAFFGQGTRLTVV.

The chain has TRBV28 and TRBJ2-1; tentative D call: TRBD2 (5 bases). This CDR3 spans 11 amino acids. Trimming cost V 10 bases and J 10 bases, with 14 bases left between them. The germline V gene has CDR1 MDHEN and CDR2 SYDVKM. Here the CDR3 DNA reads TGTGCCACCGGGGTCTCCTACGAGCAGTTCTTC. Protein: CATGVSYEQFF. Full variable domain (remainder filled in from reference TRBV28 and TRBJ2-1): DVKVTQSSRYLVKRTGEKVFLECVQDMDHENMFWYRQDPGLGLRLIYFSYDVKMKEKGDIPEGYSVSREKKERFSLILESASTNQTSMYLCATGVSYEQFFGPGTRLTVL.

This rearrangement joins TRBV15 to TRBJ2-1, with a tentative D call TRBD1 (6 bases). CDR3 length: 15 amino acids. Between the trimmed V and J ends, which lost 3 bases and 4 bases, there was a span of 13 bases. In germline, CDR1 is LNHNV, CDR2 YYDKDF (reference sequence). The CDR3 nucleotides are TGTGCCACCAGCAGCGACAGGAGAGGGTACAATGAGCAGTTCTTC. Protein sequence: CATSSDRRGYNEQFF.

The CDR3 sequence is CASSPSSVGEQYF. The CDR3 region has the DNA TGTGCCAGCAGTCCTTCGTCGGTCGGCGAGCAGTACTTC. The chain is built from TRBV28 and TRBJ2-5, with D unclear. The DNA end is a closer match to TRBJ2-7, so the J assignment may be wrong. The CDR3 consists of 13 residues. Germline CDR1 and CDR2: MDHEN and SYDVKM.

Notes on this clonotype: At one end, the junction sequence differs from germline, possibly due to a read error. The V gene is TRBV5-6, the J gene TRBJ2-3; tentative D call: TRBD1 (5 bases). Germline CDR1 reads SGHDT; CDR2 reads YYEEEE. This CDR3 has 18 amino acids. The CDR3 DNA reads TGTGCCAGCAGCTTACTTTCTTTGAGGCCCGTTCGCACAGGTACGCAGTATTTT. This codes for CASSLLSLRPVRTGTQYF.

The gene calls are TRBV12-3 or TRBV12-4 and TRBJ2-1; TRBD2 matches 11 bases. Losses at the gene ends were 7 bases for V and 9 bases for J; bases not matched to a gene: 8. The CDR3 covers 14 residues. In DNA form, the CDR3 reads TGTGCCAGCACGATAGCGGGGGGGACGGGTGAGCAGTTCTTC. Residues: CASTIAGGTGEQFF.

The rearrangement links TRBV6-2 or TRBV6-3 to TRBJ2-4, with D perhaps TRBD1 or TRBD2 (6 bases each). Germline CDR1 reads MNHEY; CDR2 reads SVGEGT. The CDR3 extends over 15 amino acids. The V gene lost 2 bases and the J gene lost 4 bases, with 12 bases spanning the gap. CDR3 in amino acids: CASSYGGPLKNIQYF. Written as DNA, the CDR3 is TGTGCCAGCAGTTACGGGGGGCCTCTTAAAAACATTCAGTACTTC.

This chain uses TRBV7-9 with TRBJ2-5; TRBD2 matches 11 bases. The CDR3 spans 15 residues. Germline CDR1 reads SEHNR; CDR2 reads FQNEAQ (reference sequence). After removal of 6 bases from V and 11 bases from J, the junction contained 14 bases not matched to a gene. The CDR3 loop reads CASRLTSGTYNEQYF. The CDR3 nucleotides read TGTGCCAGCAGATTGACTAGCGGGACTTACAATGAGCAGTACTTC.

The chain combines TRBV24-1 with TRBJ2-5, with TRBD2 identical over 13 bases. The CDR3 totals 15 residues. Trimming at V came to 3 bases and at J to 11 bases, leaving 8 bases not matched to a gene. In germline, CDR1 is KGHDR, CDR2 SFDVKD. The CDR3 reads CATSDTTSGRVEQYF. The CDR3 DNA follows: TGTGCCACCAGTGATACTACTAGCGGGAGGGTTGAGCAGTACTTC.

This clonotype occurred many times. The chain links TRBV9 to TRBJ2-5; D ambiguous. V lost 0 bases and J lost 4, with 7 bases in between. This CDR3 region has 13 residues. Germline V gives CDR1 SGDLS, CDR2 YYNGEE. In DNA, the CDR3 is TGTGCCAGCAGCGTAGCTTTATCAGAGACCCAGTACTTC. This encodes CASSVALSETQYF.

This clonotype was counted a few times. The rearrangement joins TRBV20-1 to TRBJ2-7, with 13 bases aligning to TRBD2. The J segment lost 4 bases and the V segment lost 7 bases, leaving 10 bases of the junction unmatched. The CDR3 covers 15 residues. The germline CDR1 and CDR2 sequences are DFQATT and SNEGSKA (reference sequence). In nucleotides, the CDR3 is TGCAGTGGGACTAGCGGGAGCGTCGGGCGATACGAGCAGTACTTC. Translating gives CSGTSGSVGRYEQYF.

This clonotype occurred once. The CDR3 here is CASPQGEQGAGNQPQHF. Here the CDR3 DNA reads TGTGCCAGCCCTCAAGGGGAACAGGGGGCCGGCAATCAGCCCCAGCATTTT. The chain couples TRBV21-1 to TRBJ1-5; the table's D call of TRBD1 was not tested on the DNA. TRBV21-1 is assigned pseudogene status. CDR3 length equals 17 residues.

The chain carries TRBV6-5 and TRBJ2-7; no clear D. The J call is uncertain, as TRBJ2-5 better fits the DNA end. The CDR3 contains 15 residues. The germline gives CDR1 MNHEY, CDR2 SVGAGI. The CDR3 reads CASSSPAQGEETQYF. CDR3 DNA: TGTGCCAGCAGCTCACCGGCACAAGGAGAAGAGACCCAGTACTTC.

This clonotype was counted between two and nine times. The chain combines TRBV10-3 with TRBJ2-5; D possibly uses TRBD1 or TRBD2 (7 bases each). The CDR3 extends over 16 amino acids. From germline, CDR1 is ENHRY and CDR2 SYGVKD. V was cut by 4 bases and J by 1 base, with 16 bases left in between. This chain's CDR3 is CAISGSTGTTQETQYF. Written as DNA, the CDR3 is TGTGCCATCAGTGGGTCGACAGGGACTACCCAAGAGACCCAGTACTTC.

For this clonotype: A read error may produce the germline difference seen at one junction end. The chain links TRBV6-5 to TRBJ2-3; perhaps TRBD2 as D (7 bases). The CDR3 totals 18 residues. The V gene's germline CDR1 is MNHEY and CDR2 SVGAGI. CDR3 bases: TGTGCCAGCAGTTACTCCCTGGGGGGGGGCGGGAAAGCAGATGCGCAGTATTTT. Translated: CASSYSLGGGGKADAQYF.

The chain recombines TRBV10-3 with TRBJ2-3; 7 bases match TRBD2. Per germline, CDR1 ENHRY and CDR2 SYGVKD. The CDR3 is 13 residues long. The junction had 7 bases not matched to a gene; V was cut back by 7 bases and J by 6 bases. CDR3: CAITTTSRDTQYF. The CDR3 DNA sequence: TGTGCCATCACTACGACTAGCAGGGATACGCAGTATTTT.

The sample holds a few counts of this clonotype. The chain uses TRBV7-2 and TRBJ2-3, with unresolved D. The CDR3 is 14 residues long. From germline, CDR1 is SGHTA and CDR2 FQGNSA. Between the trimmed V and J ends, which lost 5 bases and 4 bases, there was a span of 13 bases. CDR3: CASSATRPPDTQYF. DNA for the CDR3: TGTGCCAGCAGCGCAACCCGCCCCCCAGATACGCAGTATTTT.

The chain recombines TRBV7-2 with TRBJ2-1; D is possibly TRBD2 (5 bases). CDR1 is SGHTA, CDR2 FQGNSA, per germline. Trimming pared 5 bases from V and 1 base from J, leaving 12 bases between. This CDR3 is 15 amino acids long. CDR3 DNA: TGTGCCAGCAGCACCCGGGATATATCCTACAATGAGCAGTTCTTC. As protein: CASSTRDISYNEQFF.

The chain recombines TRBV5-1 with TRBJ2-5, with D perhaps matching TRBD2 (5 bases). Germline V gene sequence: CDR1 SGHRS, CDR2 YFSETQ. The V gene lost 0 bases and the J gene lost 1 base, with 10 bases spanning the gap. The CDR3 has 15 residues. This CDR3 is CASSLGRAFQETQYF. As DNA, the CDR3 is TGCGCCAGCAGCTTGGGGCGGGCCTTCCAAGAGACCCAGTACTTC.